Following are 11 T cell receptor beta chains from one sample sequenced in a study of OX40 agonist ivuxolimab in advanced cancers. Profiling relied on immunoSEQ multiplex PCR, and the TCRdb table lists in-frame clones only, not all of them. The table records about 82,000 clones, approximately 89% of them present only once. The material was CD4+ or CD8+ T cells sorted from blood, obtained in a trial of the OX40 agonist ivuxolimab. These receptors were obtained from an adult with an advanced solid tumor such as melanoma, head and neck, liver or kidney cancer.

V gene TRBV10-1 combines with J gene TRBJ1-6; D gene ambiguous. The CDR3 totals 17 residues. V gave up 2 bases and J gave up 6 bases, with 17 bases separating them. CDR1 WNHNN and CDR2 SYGVQD come from the germline V gene (reference sequence). In DNA form, the CDR3 reads TGCGCCAGCAGTGAGAGGGTGAGAGATCCTTCTAATTCACCCCTCCACTTT. This gives the protein CASSERVRDPSNSPLHF.

The chain employs TRBV7-9 and TRBJ2-5; the match to TRBD2 covers 7 bases. Germline V gene lookup returns CDR1 SEHNR and CDR2 FQNEAQ (reference sequence). This CDR3 is 14 amino acids long. The trim removed 4 bases at V and 4 bases at J, leaving 6 bases unmatched. The CDR3 region is CASSSRGGRETQYF. CDR3 DNA sequence: TGTGCCAGCAGCTCAAGGGGAGGGCGAGAGACCCAGTACTTC.

Comment on this clone: The conserved phenylalanine or tryptophan is not found at the CDR3 terminus, so this likely reflects a read error. It is unclear where the CDR3 begins or ends on the DNA, so no DNA is shown, and the CDR3 is as TCRdb lists it. The rearrangement uses TRBV21-1 and TRBJ2-3; the D segment call TRBD2 is taken from the table without a DNA check. TRBV21-1 is assigned pseudogene status. The CDR3 numbers 9 amino acids, ends counted. CDR3 protein: CASIHGLAP.

The V and J genes are TRBV19 and TRBJ1-2, with D hard to call. The CDR3 covers 13 residues. The ends were cut back, 5 bases at V and 2 bases at J, with 9 bases in the middle. Per germline, CDR1 LNHDA and CDR2 SQIVND (reference sequence). The CDR3: CASSLHTNYGYTF. CDR3 nucleotide sequence: TGTGCCAGTAGTTTGCACACCAACTATGGCTACACCTTC.

CDR3 coding DNA: TGTGCCTGGAGCCTAGGGCTAGCGGGGGCCCAGGGAGATACGCAGTATTTT. It encodes CAWSLGLAGAQGDTQYF. The rearrangement links TRBV30 to TRBJ2-3, with 10 bases lining up with TRBD2. In germline, CDR1 is GTSNPN, CDR2 SVGIG (reference sequence). V trimming: 3 bases; J trimming: 5 bases; junction bases outside the gene matches: 14. The CDR3 is 17 residues long.

This chain connects TRBV6-5 to TRBJ1-6, with a tentative D call TRBD1 (6 bases). Trimming shortened V by 2 bases and J by 9 bases, and 14 bases separated the two germline ends. This CDR3 has 15 amino acids. The germline V gene encodes CDR1 MNHEY and CDR2 SVGAGI. The CDR3 loop reads CASSYDDRQGSPLHF. CDR3 coding DNA: TGTGCCAGCAGTTACGACGACAGGCAGGGTTCACCCCTCCACTTT.

The chain couples TRBV5-1 to TRBJ2-1; D uncertain. Trimming removed 0 bases from V and 0 bases from J, with 4 bases in between. This CDR3 is built from 14 residues. Germline loops: CDR1 SGHRS, CDR2 YFSETQ. The CDR3 reads CASSLVLSYNEQFF. The DNA of the CDR3 is TGCGCCAGCAGCTTGGTTCTCTCCTACAATGAGCAGTTCTTC.

Turning to this clone: Within the sample, other DNA sequences also encode this same CDR3. The chain uses TRBV5-4 and TRBJ2-5; 7 bases align to TRBD2. V trimming: 0 bases; J trimming: 2 bases; junction bases outside the gene matches: 4. The CDR3 covers 15 residues. From germline, CDR1 is SGHNT and CDR2 YYREEE (reference sequence). In nucleotides, the CDR3 is TGTGCCAGCAGCTTGGGTGGGGGGGGACAAGAGACCCAGTACTTC. Amino acids: CASSLGGGGQETQYF.

This clone has a handful of counts. The chain links TRBV2 to TRBJ1-5, with a tentative D call TRBD1 (6 bases). The CDR3 sequence is 14 residues long. With 4 bases removed from V and 5 bases from J, the gap between germline ends came to 12 bases. Germline assignment: CDR1 SNHLY and CDR2 FYNNEI. The CDR3 sequence: CASSATGYYQPQHF. The CDR3 nucleotides read TGTGCCAGCAGTGCGACAGGTTATTATCAGCCCCAGCATTTT.

The chain has TRBV14 and TRBJ2-1; possibly TRBD1 or TRBD2 for D (5 bases each). Per germline, CDR1 SGHDN and CDR2 FVKESK. V lost 4 bases and J lost 15, with 16 bases in between. The CDR3 runs 12 residues. The chain's CDR3 is CASSRWGNLRFF. The CDR3 DNA reads as TGTGCCAGCAGCCGGTGGGGGAATCTGCGGTTCTTC.

V usage is TRBV4-2 and J usage is TRBJ1-3, with D unresolved. V lost 0 bases and J 3 bases, leaving 3 bases between the germline ends. The CDR3 sequence is 13 residues long. Germline CDR1 is LGHNA and CDR2 is YNFKEQ. The CDR3 protein is CASSQDSGNTIYF. The CDR3 DNA reads as TGTGCCAGCAGCCAAGACAGTGGAAACACCATATATTTT.